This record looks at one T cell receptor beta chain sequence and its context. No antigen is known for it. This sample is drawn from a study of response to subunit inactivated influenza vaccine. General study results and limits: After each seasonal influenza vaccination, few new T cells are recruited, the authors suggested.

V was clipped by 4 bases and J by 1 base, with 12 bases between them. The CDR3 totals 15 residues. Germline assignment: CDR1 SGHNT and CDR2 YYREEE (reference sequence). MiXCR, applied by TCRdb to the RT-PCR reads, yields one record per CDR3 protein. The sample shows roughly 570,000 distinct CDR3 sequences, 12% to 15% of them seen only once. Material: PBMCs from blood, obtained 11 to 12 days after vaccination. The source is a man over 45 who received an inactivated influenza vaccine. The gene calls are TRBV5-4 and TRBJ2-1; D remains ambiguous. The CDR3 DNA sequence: TGTGCCAGCAGCGTGGACCGACAATCCTACAATGAGCAGTTCTTC. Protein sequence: CASSVDRQSYNEQFF.